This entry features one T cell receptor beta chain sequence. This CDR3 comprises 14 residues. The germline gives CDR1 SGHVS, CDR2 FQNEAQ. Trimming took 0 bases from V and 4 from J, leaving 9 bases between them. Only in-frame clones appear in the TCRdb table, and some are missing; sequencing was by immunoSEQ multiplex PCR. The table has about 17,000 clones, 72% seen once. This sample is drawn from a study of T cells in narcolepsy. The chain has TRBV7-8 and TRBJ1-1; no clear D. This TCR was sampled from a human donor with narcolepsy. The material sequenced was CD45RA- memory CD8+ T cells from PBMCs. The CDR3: CASSLASDGTEAFF. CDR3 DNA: TGTGCCAGCAGCTTAGCCTCCGACGGCACTGAAGCTTTCTTT.